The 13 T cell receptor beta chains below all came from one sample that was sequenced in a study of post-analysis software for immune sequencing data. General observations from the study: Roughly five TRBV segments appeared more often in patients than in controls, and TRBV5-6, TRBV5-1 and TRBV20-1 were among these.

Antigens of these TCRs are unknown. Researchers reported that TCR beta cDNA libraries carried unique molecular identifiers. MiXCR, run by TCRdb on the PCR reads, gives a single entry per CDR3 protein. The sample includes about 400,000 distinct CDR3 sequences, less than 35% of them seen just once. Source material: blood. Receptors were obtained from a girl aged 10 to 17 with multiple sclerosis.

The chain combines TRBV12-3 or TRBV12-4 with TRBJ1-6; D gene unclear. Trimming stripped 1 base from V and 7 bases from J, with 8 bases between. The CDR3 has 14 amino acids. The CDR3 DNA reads TGTGCCAGCAGTTTAGGTCGCGAAAATTCACCCCTCCACTTT. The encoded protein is CASSLGRENSPLHF.

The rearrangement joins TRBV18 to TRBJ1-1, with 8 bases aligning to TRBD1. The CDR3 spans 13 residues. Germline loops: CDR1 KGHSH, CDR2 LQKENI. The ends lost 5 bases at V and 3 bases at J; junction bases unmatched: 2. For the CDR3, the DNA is TGTGCCAGCTCAACGGGACAGGACACTGAAGCTTTCTTT. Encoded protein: CASSTGQDTEAFF.

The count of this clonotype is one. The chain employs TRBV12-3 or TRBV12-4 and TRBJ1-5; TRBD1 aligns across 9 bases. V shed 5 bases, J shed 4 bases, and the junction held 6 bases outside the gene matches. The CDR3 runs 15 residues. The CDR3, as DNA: TGTGCCAGCAGTGAGAGTGGGACAGGGAATCAGCCCCAGCATTTT. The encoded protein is CASSESGTGNQPQHF.

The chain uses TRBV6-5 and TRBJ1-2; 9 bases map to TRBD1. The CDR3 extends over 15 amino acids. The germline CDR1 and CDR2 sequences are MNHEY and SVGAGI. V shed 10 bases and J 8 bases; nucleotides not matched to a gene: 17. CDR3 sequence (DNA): TGTGCCACTTCCACTAATCCCGGGACAGGGAGCGGCTACACCTTC. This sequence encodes CATSTNPGTGSGYTF.

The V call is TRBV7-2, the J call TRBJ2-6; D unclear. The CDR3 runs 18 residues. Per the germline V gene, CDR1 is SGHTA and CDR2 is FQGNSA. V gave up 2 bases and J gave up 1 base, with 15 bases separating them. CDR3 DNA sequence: TGTGCCAGCAGCTTAAGGGTAGAGTGGAGTTCTGGGGCCAACGTCCTGACTTTC. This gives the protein CASSLRVEWSSGANVLTF.

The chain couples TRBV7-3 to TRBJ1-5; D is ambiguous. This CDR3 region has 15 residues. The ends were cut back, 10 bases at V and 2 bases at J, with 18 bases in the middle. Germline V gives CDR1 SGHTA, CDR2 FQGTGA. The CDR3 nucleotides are TGTGCCACCAATAGGGTGAACTGGGGCAATCAGCCCCAGCATTTT. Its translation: CATNRVNWGNQPQHF. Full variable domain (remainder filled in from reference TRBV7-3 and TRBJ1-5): GAGVSQTPSNKVTEKGKYVELRCDPISGHTALYWYRQSLGQGPEFLIYFQGTGAADDSGLPNDRFFAVRPEGSVSTLKIQRTERGDSAVYLCATNRVNWGNQPQHFGDGTRLSIL.

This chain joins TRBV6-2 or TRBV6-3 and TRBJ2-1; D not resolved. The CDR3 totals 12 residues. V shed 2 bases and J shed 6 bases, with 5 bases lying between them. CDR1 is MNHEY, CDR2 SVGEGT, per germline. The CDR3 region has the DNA TGTGCCAGCAGTTACGGTCGCAATGAGCAGTTCTTC. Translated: CASSYGRNEQFF.

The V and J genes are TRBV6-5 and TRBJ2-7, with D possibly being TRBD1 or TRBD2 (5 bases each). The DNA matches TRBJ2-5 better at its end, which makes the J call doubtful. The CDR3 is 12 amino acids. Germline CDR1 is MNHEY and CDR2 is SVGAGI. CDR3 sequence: CASVHPGGTQYF. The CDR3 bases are TGTGCCAGCGTACACCCTGGGGGGACCCAGTACTTC.

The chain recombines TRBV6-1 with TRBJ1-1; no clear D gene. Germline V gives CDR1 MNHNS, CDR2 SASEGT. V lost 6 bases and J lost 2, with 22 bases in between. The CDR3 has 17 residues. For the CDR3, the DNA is TGTGCCAGCAGCCGCTCCCCATCCGGGCGTGTTAACACTGAAGCTTTCTTT. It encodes CASSRSPSGRVNTEAFF.

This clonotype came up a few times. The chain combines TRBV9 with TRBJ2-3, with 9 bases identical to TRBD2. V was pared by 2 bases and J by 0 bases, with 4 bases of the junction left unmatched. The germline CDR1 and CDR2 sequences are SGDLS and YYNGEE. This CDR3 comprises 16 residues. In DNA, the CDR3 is TGTGCCAGCAGCGTCCTAGCGGGACTTAGCACAGATACGCAGTATTTT. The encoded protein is CASSVLAGLSTDTQYF.

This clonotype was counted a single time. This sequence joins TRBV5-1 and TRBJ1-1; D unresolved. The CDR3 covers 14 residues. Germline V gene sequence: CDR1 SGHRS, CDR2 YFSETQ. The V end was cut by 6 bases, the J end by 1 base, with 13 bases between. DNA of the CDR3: TGCGCCAGCACCCCGGGAGGCTCGAACACTGAAGCTTTCTTT. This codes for CASTPGGSNTEAFF.

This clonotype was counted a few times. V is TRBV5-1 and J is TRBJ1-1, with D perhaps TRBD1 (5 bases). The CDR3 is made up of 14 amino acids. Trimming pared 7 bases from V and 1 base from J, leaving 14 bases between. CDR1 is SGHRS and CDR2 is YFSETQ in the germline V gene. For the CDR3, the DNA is TGCGCCAGCCAGGTACGCACAGGGAACACTGAAGCTTTCTTT. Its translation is CASQVRTGNTEAFF.

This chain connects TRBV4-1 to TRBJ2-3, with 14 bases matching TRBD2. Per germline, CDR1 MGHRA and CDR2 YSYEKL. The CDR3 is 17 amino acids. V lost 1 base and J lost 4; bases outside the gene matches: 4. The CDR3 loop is CASSQALTSGGADTQYF. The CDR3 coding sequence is TGCGCCAGCAGCCAAGCTTTGACTAGCGGGGGGGCAGATACGCAGTATTTT.